This T cell receptor (beta chain) emerged from a study of CD8 T cells in Susac syndrome. Reverse transcription used about 0.45 to 1 ug RNA and random hexamers. Each CDR3 protein is one row after TCRdb ran MiXCR on the immunoSEQ multiplex PCR reads. The data show 150,000 or so distinct CDR3 sequences, about 93% seen once. Matching for age and sex applied to the controls, who were healthy donors. Looked up from germline, CDR1 is GTSNPN and CDR2 is SVGIG (reference sequence). Trimming cost V 2 bases and J 2 bases, with 8 bases left between them. The CDR3 is made up of 13 amino acids. Sequences were obtained from CD4+ T cells from PBMCs. The genes are TRBV30 and TRBJ2-3; tentatively, D is TRBD2 (5 bases). The TCR sequence derives from a human donor in good health. The CDR3 reads CAWSKTNTDTQYF. CDR3 nucleotides: TGTGCCTGGAGTAAGACTAACACAGATACGCAGTATTTT.